These T cell receptor beta chains were read from a single sample in a study of cytomegalovirus exposure and HLA in healthy donors. Libraries were prepared by immunoSEQ multiplex PCR; TCRdb keeps only in-frame clonotypes and omits some of them. The sample holds fewer than 150,000 clones, under 80% seen once. The sample comprised PBMCs. All receptors derive from a male donor in good health and CMV-seronegative. Both conserved end residues are trimmed from each CDR3. The D gene is left open where the match is weak.

V: TRBV15
D: .
CDR3: ATSTSSVYEQY

V: TRBV6-5
D: .
CDR3: ASSYAASNYGYT

V: TRBV27
D: TRBD1
CDR3: ASSLRGLYQETQY

V: TRBV10-2
D: .
CDR3: ASSGQINQPQH

V: TRBV5-1
D: .
CDR3: ASSLEVGSPLH

V: TRBV9
D: .
CDR3: ASSVGRLASYNEQF

V: TRBV7-5
D: .
CDR3: ARRRAGPYYGYT

V: TRBV5-1
D: .
CDR3: ASSLASGRSTEAF

V: TRBV19
D: TRBD1
CDR3: ASSKGQGAVGDTGELF

V: TRBV6-6
D: .
CDR3: AGSITGTQPYEQY

V: TRBV10-1
D: TRBD2
CDR3: ASSGVLAGVLNEQF

V: TRBV25-1
D: .
CDR3: ASSDYADTQY

V: TRBV5-5
D: .
CDR3: ASSLLREASEKLF

V: TRBV10-3
D: TRBD1
CDR3: AISVLQGAYEQY

V: TRBV6-6
D: .
CDR3: ASSSRQDSYGYT

V: TRBV5-1
D: .
CDR3: ASSLEGGPDRQPQH

V: TRBV2
D: TRBD2
CDR3: ATHRVAGVFDEQY

V: TRBV6-1
D: TRBD2
CDR3: ASSGLAGSHEQY

V: TRBV29-1
D: TRBD1
CDR3: SVVGWTGGSEQF

V: TRBV9
D: .
CDR3: ASSDRPSGNTIY

V: TRBV30
D: .
CDR3: AYSHRSGENYGYT

V: TRBV6-5
D: .
CDR3: ASSPLGGSYGYT

V: TRBV6-5
D: TRBD1
CDR3: ASSLDRDYGYT

V: TRBV7-8
D: .
CDR3: ASSLILNFGGRSYEQY

V: TRBV19
D: .
CDR3: ASSRTENIQY

V: TRBV14
D: .
CDR3: ASSQDLRGGKNIQY

V: TRBV12-5
D: .
CDR3: ASGPPVGHLDDTEAF

V: TRBV4-2
D: .
CDR3: ASSQEGQGGTEAF

V: TRBV6-5
D: .
CDR3: ASSPVLGSTGELF

V: TRBV10-3
D: .
CDR3: AISEARPSQEKLF

V: TRBV9
D: .
CDR3: ASSVDPVSSNSPLH

V: TRBV5-6
D: TRBD1
CDR3: ASSLEGVWTGRQYGYT

V: TRBV18
D: TRBD2
CDR3: ASSPTAGTSGETQY

V: TRBV5-4
D: .
CDR3: ASSQPGFEAF

V: TRBV9
D: .
CDR3: ASSEGRDYGYT